This entry lists 16 T cell receptor beta chains sequenced from one sample in a study of OX40 agonist ivuxolimab in advanced cancers. The assay was immunoSEQ multiplex PCR, and TCRdb's table has in-frame clones only and misses some. The repertoire holds 35,000 to 50,000 clones, with 80% to 90% as singletons. Material: CD4+ or CD8+ T cells sorted from blood, obtained in a trial of the OX40 agonist ivuxolimab. Receptors originate from an adult with an advanced solid tumor such as melanoma, head and neck, liver or kidney cancer.

The chain uses TRBV5-1 and TRBJ1-1, with TRBD1 matching 7 bases. Germline V gene data show CDR1 as SGHRS and CDR2 as YFSETQ. The CDR3 is made up of 15 amino acids. V lost 0 bases and J lost 8; bases outside the gene matches: 10. In nucleotides, the CDR3 is TGCGCCAGCAGCTTGGAAACCGGGACAGTAAAAGAAGCTTTCTTT. It translates to CASSLETGTVKEAFF.

The CDR3 bases are TGTGCCACCGGACAGGGAGGCGGGGAGCTGTTTTTT. Residues: CATGQGGGELFF. This chain connects TRBV2 to TRBJ2-2; 8 bases are a match to TRBD1. V shed 10 bases and J 7 bases; nucleotides not matched to a gene: 5. The CDR3 loop spans 12 amino acids. Germline assignment: CDR1 SNHLY and CDR2 FYNNEI.

This clone has just one count. The rearrangement joins TRBV7-3 to TRBJ1-5, with 8 positions matching TRBD1. Unmatched junction bases numbered 3, after V lost 5 bases and J lost 0 bases. The germline V gene encodes CDR1 SGHTA and CDR2 FQGTGA. This CDR3 region has 15 residues. The CDR3 region is CASSMTGVSNQPQHF. The CDR3, as DNA: TGTGCCAGCAGCATGACAGGGGTTAGCAATCAGCCCCAGCATTTT.

This chain uses TRBV7-8 with TRBJ2-1; 10 nucleotides match TRBD2. CDR3 size: 16 residues. CDR1 is SGHVS and CDR2 is FQNEAQ in the germline V gene. V gave up 0 bases and J gave up 6 bases; unmatched junction bases: 5. In DNA, the CDR3 is TGTGCCAGCAGCTTAGCTAATAGCGGGGGGTTCAATGAGCAGTTCTTC. Its translation is CASSLANSGGFNEQFF.

The rearrangement links TRBV27 to TRBJ2-5; 9 bases are shared with TRBD2. This CDR3 has 17 residues. V was pared by 0 bases and J by 1 base, with 6 bases of the junction left unmatched. Looked up from germline, CDR1 is MNHEY and CDR2 is SMNVEV (reference sequence). The DNA of the CDR3 is TGTGCCAGCAGTTTATCGGCCGCGGGAGGGTTCCAAGAGACCCAGTACTTC. It codes for CASSLSAAGGFQETQYF.

The chain joins TRBV30 to TRBJ2-4; tentative D call: TRBD1 (6 bases). Trimming removed 5 bases from V and 0 bases from J, with 14 bases in between. CDR3 length: 15 amino acids. Germline V CDR1 and CDR2: GTSNPN, SVGIG (reference sequence). This CDR3 reads CAWSRDTLAKNIQYF. In nucleotides, the CDR3 is TGTGCCTGGTCTCGGGACACCCTAGCCAAAAACATTCAGTACTTC.

This sequence joins TRBV29-1 and TRBJ2-1; 7 positions agree with TRBD2. V shed 5 bases, J shed 6 bases, and the junction held 13 bases outside the gene matches. There are 15 residues in the CDR3. Germline assignment: CDR1 SQVTM and CDR2 ANQGSEA. The CDR3 here is CSVQLAASPFNEQFF. In DNA, the CDR3 is TGCAGCGTTCAGCTAGCGGCTAGCCCCTTCAATGAGCAGTTCTTC.

This clone was found once. The gene calls are TRBV5-1 and TRBJ2-1; 10 bases are a match to TRBD2. Germline V gene lookup returns CDR1 SGHRS and CDR2 YFSETQ. V was pared by 0 bases and J by 0 bases, with 3 bases of the junction left unmatched. This CDR3 has 17 residues. The CDR3 DNA is TGCGCCAGCAGCTTGGGGACTAGCGGCTACTCCTACAATGAGCAGTTCTTC. The encoded protein is CASSLGTSGYSYNEQFF.

The chain couples TRBV19 to TRBJ1-1; the match to TRBD1 covers 8 bases. V lost 5 bases, J lost 3 bases, and 14 bases stayed unmatched. Germline V gene lookup returns CDR1 LNHDA and CDR2 SQIVND (reference sequence). The CDR3 is made up of 17 amino acids. In DNA, the CDR3 is TGTGCCAGTAGTGCCAGACAGGGGCCCCCGGGGGACACTGAAGCTTTCTTT. The encoded protein is CASSARQGPPGDTEAFF.

This rearrangement joins TRBV11-1 to TRBJ1-1; D remains ambiguous. CDR1 is SGHAT and CDR2 is FQDESV in the germline V gene (reference sequence). This CDR3 comprises 14 residues. Trimming left V 2 bases short and J 1 base short, with 8 bases between. The CDR3 is CASSLLPGNTEAFF. The CDR3 nucleotides read TGTGCCAGCAGCTTACTCCCGGGGAACACTGAAGCTTTCTTT.

The CDR3 DNA sequence: TGTGCCAGTACCGCCAGGGATGAAAAACTGTTTTTT. Translating it yields CASTARDEKLFF. V gene TRBV19 combines with J gene TRBJ1-4; D may be TRBD1 (5 bases). Germline V CDR1 and CDR2: LNHDA, SQIVND (reference sequence). V lost 7 bases and J 6 bases, leaving 9 bases between the germline ends. This CDR3 has 12 amino acids.

The chain carries TRBV19 and TRBJ1-1; a weak D match, TRBD1 (6 bases). Trimming stripped 3 bases from V and 0 bases from J, with 14 bases between. The CDR3 has 16 residues. CDR1 and CDR2 from the germline V gene are LNHDA and SQIVND (reference sequence). Here the CDR3 reads CASSMRGKALNTEAFF. DNA for the CDR3: TGTGCCAGTAGTATGAGGGGGAAGGCCCTGAACACTGAAGCTTTCTTT.

This clone came up once. The chain links TRBV7-9 to TRBJ1-1; TRBD1 is a possible D gene (6 bases). Germline V gene lookup returns CDR1 SEHNR and CDR2 FQNEAQ (reference sequence). The CDR3 contains 13 residues. V shed 4 bases and J shed 4 bases, with 10 bases lying between them. Written as DNA, the CDR3 is TGTGCCAGCAGCTCCGAGGGGGGCACTGAAGCTTTCTTT. It codes for CASSSEGGTEAFF.

This clone appeared once. The genes are TRBV14 and TRBJ1-2; D is unclear. Germline assignment: CDR1 SGHDN and CDR2 FVKESK. V was trimmed by 1 base and J by 5 bases, leaving 5 bases between them. CDR3 length equals 12 residues. This chain's CDR3 is CASSQGAYGYTF. In DNA, the CDR3 is TGTGCCAGCAGCCAAGGGGCGTATGGCTACACCTTC.

The CDR3 sequence is CASSPPVDRDYGYTF. The CDR3 DNA reads TGTGCCAGCAGCCCCCCCGTCGACAGAGACTATGGCTACACCTTC. The chain couples TRBV7-8 to TRBJ1-2; D may be TRBD1 (5 bases). V was trimmed by 5 bases and J by 3 bases, leaving 16 bases between them. Germline V gene data show CDR1 as SGHVS and CDR2 as FQNEAQ. This CDR3 contains 15 residues.

This clone has just a few counts. This chain joins TRBV19 and TRBJ2-1; 10 bases map to TRBD2. Unmatched junction bases numbered 8, after V lost 5 bases and J lost 16 bases. The germline V gene has CDR1 LNHDA and CDR2 SQIVND (reference sequence). This CDR3 has 12 amino acids. The CDR3 spells CASSFTSGTQFF. The CDR3, as DNA: TGTGCCAGTAGTTTCACTAGCGGGACACAATTCTTC.